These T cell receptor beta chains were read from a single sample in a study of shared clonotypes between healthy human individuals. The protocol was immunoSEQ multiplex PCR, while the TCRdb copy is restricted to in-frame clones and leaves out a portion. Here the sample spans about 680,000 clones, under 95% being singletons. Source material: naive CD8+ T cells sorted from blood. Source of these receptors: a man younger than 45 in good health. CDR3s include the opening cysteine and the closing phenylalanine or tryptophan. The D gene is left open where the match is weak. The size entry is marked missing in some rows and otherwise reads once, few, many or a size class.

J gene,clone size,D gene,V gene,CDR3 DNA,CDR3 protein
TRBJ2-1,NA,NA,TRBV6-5,TGTGCCAGCGGGAGTAAGATGAGTGAGCAGTTCTTC,CASGSKMSEQFF
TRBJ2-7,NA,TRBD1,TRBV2,TGTGCCAGCACCTTGGGACAGGGTATTTTCTACGAGCAGTACTTC,CASTLGQGIFYEQYF
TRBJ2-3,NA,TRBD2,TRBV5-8,TGTGCCAGCAGCTATGGGCTAGCGGGAATGGATACGCAGTATTTT,CASSYGLAGMDTQYF
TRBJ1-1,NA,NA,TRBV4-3,TGCGCCAGCAGCCAAGATCGGGGGTACACTGAAGCTTTCTTT,CASSQDRGYTEAFF
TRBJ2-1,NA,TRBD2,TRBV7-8,TGTGCCAGCAGCTTAGAAGCGGGAGGACGCTACAATGAGCAGTTCTTC,CASSLEAGGRYNEQFF
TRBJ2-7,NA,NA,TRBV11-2,TGTGCCAGCAAAACCTTGGGCGGCGAGCAGTACTTC,CASKTLGGEQYF
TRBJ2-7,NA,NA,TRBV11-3,TGTGCCAGCAGCTCCGGTTCTGGATCCTACGAGCAGTACTTC,CASSSGSGSYEQYF
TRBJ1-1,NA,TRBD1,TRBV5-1,TGCGCCAGCAGCTGGTTACAGGGGGCTGACGTTACTGAAGCTTTCTTT,CASSWLQGADVTEAFF
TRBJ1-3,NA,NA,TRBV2,TGTGCCAGCAGTGTTGGGGTAACTGGAAACACCATATATTTT,CASSVGVTGNTIYF
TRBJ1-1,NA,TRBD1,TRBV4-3,TGCGCCAGCAGCCAAGATTTCAACAGGGGCGGTAGTGAAGCTTTCTTT,CASSQDFNRGGSEAFF
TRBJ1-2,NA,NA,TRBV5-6,TGTGCCAGCGGCAGGGTTTTCGCTGGCTACACCTTC,CASGRVFAGYTF
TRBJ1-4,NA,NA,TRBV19,TGTGCCAGTAGTATTGGGCGACCAACTAATGAAAAACTGTTTTTT,CASSIGRPTNEKLFF
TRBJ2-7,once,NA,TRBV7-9,TGTGCCAGCAGCTTCGCGGAGCCCTACGAGCAGTACTTC,CASSFAEPYEQYF
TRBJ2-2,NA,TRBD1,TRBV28,TGTGCCAGCAGTTTAGAGGTTTCGACAGGGATGCCCACCGGGGAGCTGTTTTTT,CASSLEVSTGMPTGELFF
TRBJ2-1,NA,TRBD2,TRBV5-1,TGCGCCAGCAGGCCTAGCGGGAGGGTCCTTGGGGTCAATGAGCAGTTCTTC,CASRPSGRVLGVNEQFF
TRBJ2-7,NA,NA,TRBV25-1,TGTGCCAGCGGAACCGAGCCGGGACTTACATTC,CASGTEPGLTF
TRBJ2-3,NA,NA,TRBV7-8,TGTGCCAGCAGCTCGCTTGGTAGTAGCACAGATACGCAGTATTTT,CASSSLGSSTDTQYF
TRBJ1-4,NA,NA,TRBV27,TGTGCCAGCAGTTTAGTGATGACAGATGCTAATGAAAAACTGTTTTTT,CASSLVMTDANEKLFF
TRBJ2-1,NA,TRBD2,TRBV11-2,TGTGCCAGCAGTCCACCGGACGCGGGAGCTAATGAGCAGTTCTTC,CASSPPDAGANEQFF
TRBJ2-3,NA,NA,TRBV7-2,TGTGCCAGCAGCTTAGTTTTCGCGCTAGTCGGCACAGATACGCAGTATTTT,CASSLVFALVGTDTQYF
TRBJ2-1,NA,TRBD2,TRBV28,TGTGCCAGCAGTCCACTTGTGGGGGAGAGTGGGAGGGGCTCCTACAATGAGCAGTTCTTC,CASSPLVGESGRGSYNEQFF
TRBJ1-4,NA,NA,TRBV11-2,TGTGCCAGCAGCTTAAGGAGGAGAAATGAAAAACTGTTTTTT,CASSLRRRNEKLFF
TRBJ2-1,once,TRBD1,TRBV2,TGTGCCAGCAGTCTAAGACAGGGGGCGAGTTGGTATGAGCAGTTCTTC,CASSLRQGASWYEQFF
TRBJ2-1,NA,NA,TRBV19,TGTGCCAGCCCCGAGCAGTTCTTC,CASPEQFF
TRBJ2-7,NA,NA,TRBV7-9,TGTGCCAGCAGCCTAGGTGGGATCGGAGTCGAGCAGTACTTC,CASSLGGIGVEQYF
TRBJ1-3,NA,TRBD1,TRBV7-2,TGTGCCAGCAGCTCCCCTAGGGGGCCCAGCTCTGGAAACACCATATATTTT,CASSSPRGPSSGNTIYF
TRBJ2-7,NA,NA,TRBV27,TGTGCCAGCAGCCAGGTGGGGTTTTCCTACGAGCAGTACTTC,CASSQVGFSYEQYF
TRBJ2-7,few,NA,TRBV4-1,TGCGCCAGCAGCCAAGAAGGGCAGGCCCCCTACGAGCAGTACTTC,CASSQEGQAPYEQYF
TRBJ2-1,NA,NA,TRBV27,TGTGCCAGCAGTTTAGCGGGGCGACAGTTCTTC,CASSLAGRQFF
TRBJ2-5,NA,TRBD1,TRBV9,TGTGCCAGCAGCGTGAACTCACCGGGACAGGGGCTCCAAGAGACCCAGTACTTC,CASSVNSPGQGLQETQYF
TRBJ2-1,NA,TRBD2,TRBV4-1,TGCGCCAGCAGCCAAGATTCACTAGCGGGAGGGGGTGAGCAGTTCTTC,CASSQDSLAGGGEQFF
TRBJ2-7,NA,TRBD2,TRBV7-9,TGTGCCAGCAGCGGATCAGCGGGAGGTTCCTACGAGCAGTACTTC,CASSGSAGGSYEQYF
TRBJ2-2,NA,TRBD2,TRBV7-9,TGTGCCAGCAGCCGACTAGCGGGGGGAGTCGACGGGGAGCTGTTTTTT,CASSRLAGGVDGELFF
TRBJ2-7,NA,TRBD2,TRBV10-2,TGCGCCAGCAGTGTTCTAGCGGGCAGCTCCTACGAGCAGTACTTC,CASSVLAGSSYEQYF
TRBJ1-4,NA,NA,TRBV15,TGTGCCACCAGCAGCGGTCCGGGAGGGGGTAGTGAAAAACTGTTTTTT,CATSSGPGGGSEKLFF
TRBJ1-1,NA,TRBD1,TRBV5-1,TGCGCCAGCAGCGGGCGGGACAGGGGGGACACTGAAGCTTTCTTT,CASSGRDRGDTEAFF
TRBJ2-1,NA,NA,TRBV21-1,TGTGCCAGCAGAAGCGAGAGCTCCTACAATGAGCAGTTCTTC,CASRSESSYNEQFF
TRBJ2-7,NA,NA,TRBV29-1,TGCAGCGTTGAAGACAGGGGGGTCTCCTACGAGCAGTACTTC,CSVEDRGVSYEQYF
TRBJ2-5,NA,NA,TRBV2,TGTGCCAGCACAGGGAGGGGCAGGGGGTTAGGGGAGACCCAGTACTTC,CASTGRGRGLGETQYF
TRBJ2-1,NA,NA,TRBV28,TGTGCCAGCAGCTGGGACTCGTACAATGAGCAGTTCTTC,CASSWDSYNEQFF
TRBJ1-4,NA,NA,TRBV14,TGTGCCAGCAGCCAAGATCGCCGGGCCTCCCTGGAGAAACTGTTTTTT,CASSQDRRASLEKLFF
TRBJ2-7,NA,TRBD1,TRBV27,TGTGCCAGCAGTCCCGGGACAGGGGGCGAAGAGCAGTACTTC,CASSPGTGGEEQYF
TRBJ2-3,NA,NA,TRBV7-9,TGTGCCAGCAGCTCCAGCCGGGCGGGAACAGATACGCAGTATTTT,CASSSSRAGTDTQYF
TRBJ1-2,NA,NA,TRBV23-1,TGCGCCAGCAGTCAATTGTGTGATTGGGCCGGGTGGGTTGGCTATGGCTACACCTTC,CASSQLCDWAGWVGYGYTF
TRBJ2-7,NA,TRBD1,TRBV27,TGTGCCAGCAGCTCGGGACAGCCTTACGAGCAGTACTTC,CASSSGQPYEQYF
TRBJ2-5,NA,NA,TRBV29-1,TGCAGCGTTGAAGGTATCACCCAAGAGACCCAGTACTTC,CSVEGITQETQYF
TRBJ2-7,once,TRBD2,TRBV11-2,TGTGCCAGCAGCTTAGGGGGGGGCTACGAGCAGTACTTC,CASSLGGGYEQYF
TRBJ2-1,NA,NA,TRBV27,TGTGCCAGCAGTTCCGGGACTCGTTACAATGAGCAGTTCTTC,CASSSGTRYNEQFF
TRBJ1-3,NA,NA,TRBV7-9,TGTGCCAGCAGCCCACCTAACCGGGACTTTGGGCTCTCGGGAAACACCATATATTTT,CASSPPNRDFGLSGNTIYF
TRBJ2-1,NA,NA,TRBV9,TGTGCCAGCAGCGTAGGGAACTGGGACAATGAGCAGTTCTTC,CASSVGNWDNEQFF
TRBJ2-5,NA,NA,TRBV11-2,TGTGCCAGCAGCTTATGGCTGGGGGAGACCCAGTACTTC,CASSLWLGETQYF
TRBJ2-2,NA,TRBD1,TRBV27,TGTGCCAGCAGTTTAAGGGAGACAGGGAAGTTACTCGGGGAGCTGTTTTTT,CASSLRETGKLLGELFF
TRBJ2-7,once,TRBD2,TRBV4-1,TGCGCCAGCAGCCTCACTAGCGGGAGCTACGAGCAGTACTTC,CASSLTSGSYEQYF